The rows below give T cell receptor beta chains drawn from one sample of a study of graft-versus-host responses after intestinal transplantation. No antigen has been identified for these receptors. Generated by immunoSEQ multiplex PCR, the TCRdb table keeps only in-frame clones and is missing some. This table has roughly 80,000 clones, over 75% appearing once. The sequences come from unstimulated CD8+ T cells sorted from spleen or lymph node cells, collected before transplant. The receptors derive from a human donor who was the organ donor for an intestinal transplant. CDR3s include the opening cysteine and the closing phenylalanine or tryptophan. The order of the fields is D gene, clone size, V gene, J gene, CDR3 DNA, CDR3 protein. The D gene is left open where the match is weak. The listing skips clone size in some rows; elsewhere it reads once, few, many or a size class.

>TRBD2|NA|TRBV28|TRBJ2-3
TGTGCCAGCAGCCCCACTAGCGGGGGTCCATCTAGCACAGATACGCAGTATTTT
CASSPTSGGPSSTDTQYF
>NA|NA|TRBV19|TRBJ1-1
TGTGCCAGTAGTATTAACAGCTTAATGAACACTGAAGCTTTCTTT
CASSINSLMNTEAFF
>NA|NA|TRBV28|TRBJ2-7
TGTGCCAGCAGTTTATACTTCATCTACGAGCAGTACTTC
CASSLYFIYEQYF
>NA|NA|TRBV9|TRBJ1-1
TGTGCCAGCAGCGTAGAGGTAGGGATGAACACTGAAGCTTTCTTT
CASSVEVGMNTEAFF
>NA|once|TRBV27|TRBJ1-3
TGTGCCAGCAGAGAACAGGGCTACTCTGGAAACACCATATATTTT
CASREQGYSGNTIYF
>NA|NA|TRBV4-1|TRBJ2-7
TGCGCCAGCAGCCAGGGGCCCGGCGGTTCCGAGCAGTACTTC
CASSQGPGGSEQYF
>NA|NA|TRBV19|TRBJ2-6
TGTGCCAGTAGTATTAACTGGGCTGGGGCCAACGTCCTGACTTTC
CASSINWAGANVLTF
>NA|NA|TRBV28|TRBJ1-6
TGTGCCAGCAGTTCATTAGAGGGCGCAGGGAATTCACCCCTCCACTTT
CASSSLEGAGNSPLHF
>TRBD1|once|TRBV7-6|TRBJ2-7
TGTGCCAGCAGCTTGGGACAGGGCGGGTACGAGCAGTACTTC
CASSLGQGGYEQYF
>TRBD1|NA|TRBV11-2|TRBJ2-1
TGTGCCAGCAGCTCGTCCCGGGACAGGGGCAATGAGCAGTTCTTC
CASSSSRDRGNEQFF
>NA|NA|TRBV4-1|TRBJ2-2
TGCGCCAGCAGCCAAGATGACGTTGCATTCACCGGGGAGCTGTTTTTT
CASSQDDVAFTGELFF
>NA|NA|TRBV16|TRBJ1-4
TGTGCCAGCAGCCAACAGCGCGCAACTAATGAAAAACTGTTTTTT
CASSQQRATNEKLFF
>NA|NA|TRBV28|TRBJ1-1
TGTGCCAGCAGTCTCCGGGGGGGCGAAGCTTTCTTT
CASSLRGGEAFF
>NA|NA|TRBV7-9|TRBJ2-1
TGTGCCAGCAGCTTAGGGGCCTCGGAGCAGTTCTTC
CASSLGASEQFF
>NA|NA|TRBV6-1|TRBJ1-4
TGTGCCAGCAGTGCCAGGCGGGGAGGCCTTAATGAAAAACTGTTTTTT
CASSARRGGLNEKLFF
>NA|NA|TRBV5-6|TRBJ1-2
TGTGCCAGCAGCTTGGGCCGGGTGGGTACTTATGGCTACACCTTC
CASSLGRVGTYGYTF
>NA|NA|TRBV28|TRBJ1-1
TGTGCCAGCAGTCTTGGCCGGAACACTGAAGCTTTCTTT
CASSLGRNTEAFF
>NA|NA|TRBV11-2|TRBJ2-7
TGTGCCAGCAGCTTAGCCCTCGGGAGCTACGAGCAGTACTTC
CASSLALGSYEQYF
>TRBD2|few|TRBV6-4|TRBJ2-1
TGTGCCAGCAGTGAGTCCTTCGAGAGCGCGGGGGGGCTTCACAATGAGCAGTTCTTC
CASSESFESAGGLHNEQFF
>NA|few|TRBV28|TRBJ1-5
TGTGCCACCGAGCAGAGTCTCAATCAGCCCCAGCATTTT
CATEQSLNQPQHF
>NA|NA|TRBV27|TRBJ1-1
TGTGCCAGCAGTTTGGCCTCACTGAACACTGAAGCTTTCTTT
CASSLASLNTEAFF
>NA|few|TRBV28|TRBJ1-2
TGTGCCAGCAGTCCCGACAGGCGTTATGGCTACACCTTC
CASSPDRRYGYTF
>TRBD2|NA|TRBV7-2|TRBJ2-3
TGTGCCAGCAGCTCCGTACTAGCGGGGGCAGATACGCAGTATTTT
CASSSVLAGADTQYF
>NA|NA|TRBV11-3|TRBJ2-7
TGTGCCAGCAGCTTAGATGAGGGGAACGAGCAGTACTTC
CASSLDEGNEQYF
>TRBD1|NA|TRBV27|TRBJ2-3
TGTGCCAGCAGTTCGCGCATGACAGGGTCAGATACGCAGTATTTT
CASSSRMTGSDTQYF
>NA|NA|TRBV27|TRBJ2-2
TGTGCCAGCAGCCATAACACCGGGGAGCTGTTTTTT
CASSHNTGELFF
>NA|NA|TRBV11-2|TRBJ1-2
TGTGCCAGCAGCTTAGATGGGGGTCATGGCTACACCTTC
CASSLDGGHGYTF
>TRBD1|NA|TRBV30|TRBJ1-1
TGTGCCTGGGGGACAGGGGTCGTAGAAGCTTTCTTT
CAWGTGVVEAFF
>TRBD1|NA|TRBV11-2|TRBJ1-1
TGTGCCAGCTACGGGGCAGGGGGCACTGAAGCTTTCTTT
CASYGAGGTEAFF
>NA|once|TRBV29-1|TRBJ2-6
TGCAGCGTTGATGAATATGGGTCTGGGGCCAACGTCCTGACTTTC
CSVDEYGSGANVLTF
>NA|NA|TRBV6-5|TRBJ2-1
TGTGCCAGCAGTTACTCGGCCTGGCGCTCCTACAATGAGCAGTTCTTC
CASSYSAWRSYNEQFF
>NA|NA|TRBV4-1|TRBJ2-5
TGCGCCAGCAGCTCACACAGCCTGGAGACCCAGTACTTC
CASSSHSLETQYF